This TCR beta chain derives from a study of T-cell reconstitution after alpha-beta-depleted transplantation in children. Notes on the study in general: Reportedly, only several hundred clones from non-depleted graft cells drove alpha-beta T-cell counts at about two months. In some patients, recipient T cells and intrathymic progenitors surviving conditioning explained high day-60 diversity. Among T cells one year after transplant, newly produced cells accounted for most counts and diversity.

Library preparation (for TCRbeta) was performed with unique molecular identifiers. A single record per CDR3 protein comes from TCRdb applying MiXCR to the PCR reads. The sample has over 85,000 distinct CDR3 sequences; approximately 5.4% are singletons. This clonotype was seen ten or more times. Its specificity is unknown. Deletions cut 4 bases from V and 1 base from J, with 8 bases between. Germline V gene lookup returns CDR1 SGHRS and CDR2 YFSETQ. This CDR3 contains 13 residues. The sample here was PBMCs, mostly from graft donor cells, taken 60 days after TCRalphabeta/CD19-depleted stem cell transplant. J is TRBJ1-2 and V is TRBV5-1, with D hard to call. The receptor was derived from a female patient between 2 and 10 years old who had a stem cell transplant for Fanconi anemia, so the T cells may come from the graft donor. Here the CDR3 reads CASSRLGNYGYTF. CDR3 coding DNA: TGCGCCAGCAGCCGCCTCGGTAACTATGGCTACACCTTC. The full variable domain, in which reference TRBV5-1 and TRBJ1-2 provide the parts outside the CDR3, is KAGVTQTPRYLIKTRGQQVTLSCSPISGHRSVSWYQQTPGQGLQFLFEYFSETQRNKGNFPGRFSGRQFSNSRSEMNVSTLELGDSALYLCASSRLGNYGYTFGSGTRLTVV.